This T cell receptor beta chain was captured in a study of T cell clusters in autoimmune cytopenias. Findings and caveats of the study: The T cell clusters came from computational analysis alone and lack functional validation. Primary autoimmune cytopenia patients seemingly lacked the physiological T cell clusters found in healthy donors.

TRB amplification used approximately 250 ng of peripheral blood genomic DNA. Multiplex touch-down PCR amplified TRB using TRB-A and TRB-B pools in one tube. TCRdb re-called the multiplex PCR reads and shows each CDR3 protein once, DNA omitted. In total, the table holds several thousand distinct CDR3 sequences. Comments on this clonotype: The antigen is not known.

The CDR3 is 16 amino acids. Germline V gene sequence: CDR1 SGHDT, CDR2 YYEEEE. The V gene is TRBV5-6, the J gene TRBJ1-3; checking the TCRdb D call of TRBD1 is not possible without DNA. The sequenced sample was peripheral blood. This sequence originates from a human donor with an autoimmune cytopenia or autoimmune hepatitis (not recorded which). The CDR3 loop is CASKYRPDGSLNTIYF.